One and the same sample provided the 14 T cell receptor beta chains below, sequenced in a study of blood T cell repertoires in COVID-19. Sequencing used immunoSEQ multiplex PCR; TCRdb keeps in-frame clones, though not all of them. This table holds about 210,000 clones, about 91% found once. Sample: PBMCs or T cells enriched from blood (not recorded which). The receptors stem from a woman aged 40 to 55 with acute COVID-19.

V usage is TRBV5-1 and J usage is TRBJ1-6; 8 bases fit TRBD1. V shed 4 bases, J shed 10 bases, and the junction held 7 bases outside the gene matches. The CDR3 loop spans 14 amino acids. Germline V CDR1 and CDR2: SGHRS, YFSETQ. CDR3 nucleotide sequence: TGCGCCAGCAGCCAGGGGGCCTTGGGGTCACCCCTCCACTTT. It translates to CASSQGALGSPLHF.

The CDR3, as DNA: TGTGCCAGCAGTTTATCTCAGAACTATGGCTACACCTTC. Its protein product is CASSLSQNYGYTF. The rearrangement links TRBV12-3 or TRBV12-4 to TRBJ1-2; no clear D. The V gene lost 2 bases and the J gene lost 2 bases, with 6 bases spanning the gap. There are 13 residues in the CDR3.

The V call is TRBV2, the J call TRBJ2-1; the match to TRBD2 covers 10 bases. Trimming at V came to 6 bases and at J to 3 bases, leaving 2 bases not matched to a gene. The CDR3 runs 14 residues. CDR1 is SNHLY and CDR2 is FYNNEI in the germline V gene. CDR3: CASRVAGGYNEQFF. CDR3 nucleotides: TGTGCCAGCAGGGTAGCGGGAGGCTACAATGAGCAGTTCTTC.

The chain combines TRBV30 with TRBJ2-5; D may be TRBD2 (5 bases). V lost 4 bases and J 0 bases, leaving 9 bases between the germline ends. CDR3 length: 13 residues. The germline V gene encodes CDR1 GTSNPN and CDR2 SVGIG (reference sequence). The CDR3 nucleotides read TGTGCCTGGAATCGGGGAGACCAAGAGACCCAGTACTTC. Amino acids: CAWNRGDQETQYF. Filled out from reference TRBV30 and TRBJ2-5, the complete variable domain reads SQTIHQWPATLVQPVGSPLSLECTVEGTSNPNLYWYRQAAGRGLQLLFYSVGIGQISSEVPQNLSASRPQDRQFILSSKKLLLSDSGFYLCAWNRGDQETQYFGPGTRLLVL.

V is TRBV9 and J is TRBJ1-2, with D unclear. The CDR3 consists of 17 residues. V was clipped by 3 bases and J by 3 bases, with 21 bases between them. CDR1 and CDR2 from the germline V gene are SGDLS and YYNGEE. CDR3 in DNA: TGTGCCAGCAGCGACTATGACGGGTCAGCCGATCACTATGGCTACACCTTC. Amino acid sequence: CASSDYDGSADHYGYTF. The full variable domain, its missing parts supplied by reference TRBV9 and TRBJ1-2, is DSGVTQTPKHLITATGQRVTLRCSPRSGDLSVYWYQQSLDQGLQFLIQYYNGEERAKGNILERFSAQQFPDLHSELNLSSLELGDSALYFCASSDYDGSADHYGYTFGSGTRLTVV.

V usage is TRBV11-2 and J usage is TRBJ2-5; TRBD2 matches 7 bases. Germline V gives CDR1 SGHAT, CDR2 FQNNGV. Losses at the gene ends were 4 bases for V and 3 bases for J; bases not matched to a gene: 5. The CDR3 has 14 residues. In DNA form, the CDR3 reads TGTGCCAGCAGCTCCGGCGCGGGGGAAGAGACCCAGTACTTC. Its protein is CASSSGAGEETQYF.

This chain connects TRBV5-8 to TRBJ1-5, with D perhaps matching TRBD1 (5 bases). Per the germline V gene, CDR1 is SGHTS and CDR2 is YDEGEE. The CDR3 runs 15 residues. Trimming left V 2 bases short and J 4 bases short, with 13 bases between. CDR3 sequence: CASSFSRATNQPQHF. The CDR3 DNA follows: TGTGCCAGCAGCTTCTCCAGGGCTACGAATCAGCCCCAGCATTTT.

The chain employs TRBV6-2 or TRBV6-3 and TRBJ1-2, with D maybe TRBD1 (5 bases). The CDR3 loop spans 13 amino acids. Trimming left V 2 bases short and J 5 bases short, with 9 bases between. From germline, CDR1 is MNHEY and CDR2 SVGEGT. The CDR3 DNA is TGTGCCAGCAGTTACAGCAGGGTTTATGGCTACACCTTC. It codes for CASSYSRVYGYTF.

V and J are TRBV19 and TRBJ1-5, with TRBD1 as a possible D gene (5 bases). Trimming cost V 4 bases and J 4 bases, with 17 bases left between them. This CDR3 is 16 amino acids long. Per the germline V gene, CDR1 is LNHDA and CDR2 is SQIVND (reference sequence). CDR3 in DNA: TGTGCCAGTAGTAGAAGAGGGCCCCGGGGGAATCAGCCCCAGCATTTT. Residues: CASSRRGPRGNQPQHF.

This sequence joins TRBV7-9 and TRBJ2-3, with D possibly matching TRBD2 (7 bases). The CDR3 extends over 16 amino acids. The germline V gene has CDR1 SEHNR and CDR2 FQNEAQ (reference sequence). Trimming left V 1 base short and J 0 bases short, with 11 bases between. CDR3 loop: CASSLVGGQSTDTQYF. DNA of the CDR3: TGTGCCAGCAGCTTAGTGGGGGGGCAAAGCACAGATACGCAGTATTTT.

The gene calls are TRBV27 and TRBJ2-1; 9 bases are a match to TRBD1. Germline V gene sequence: CDR1 MNHEY, CDR2 SMNVEV (reference sequence). J gave up 5 bases and V 4 bases, and 9 bases lay outside the gene matches. The CDR3 is made up of 16 amino acids. CDR3 in DNA: TGTGCCAGCAGTTCCCTTCGGACAGGGGCAAACAATGAGCAGTTCTTC. It is translated as CASSSLRTGANNEQFF.

This clone appeared once. The chain couples TRBV7-9 to TRBJ1-1, with D uncertain. CDR1 is SEHNR and CDR2 is FQNEAQ in the germline V gene (reference sequence). The CDR3 has 14 residues. V lost 5 bases, J lost 1 base, and 11 bases lay in between. This CDR3 is CASSHRAQNTEAFF. CDR3 nucleotide sequence: TGTGCCAGCAGCCACCGAGCCCAGAACACTGAAGCTTTCTTT.

The chain uses TRBV30 and TRBJ2-5; no firm D call. The CDR3 length is 13 residues. Germline CDR1 is GTSNPN and CDR2 is SVGIG (reference sequence). V lost 0 bases, J lost 0 bases, and 5 bases lay in between. Written as DNA, the CDR3 is TGTGCCTGGAGTGTAAACTACCAAGAGACCCAGTACTTC. Its translation: CAWSVNYQETQYF.

The V call is TRBV20-1, the J call TRBJ2-7; 9 nucleotides match TRBD1. Per the germline V gene, CDR1 is DFQATT and CDR2 is SNEGSKA (reference sequence). The CDR3 runs 11 residues. J gave up 5 bases and V 6 bases, and 2 bases lay outside the gene matches. Here the CDR3 DNA reads TGCAGTGCAGGGACAGGGAACGAGCAGTACGTC. It translates to CSAGTGNEQYV.